This passage covers 26 T cell receptor beta chains from one sample sequenced in a study of identical twins. TCRdb re-derived calls from the 5' RACE reads in MiXCR, one entry per CDR3 protein. Of roughly 690,000 distinct CDR3 sequences in the sample, around 20% were seen once. This sample was shared with a second study, whose subject was T cells expressing NK-cell markers.

Material for sequencing was PBMCs. The receptors stem from a woman younger than 30 in good health.

This clonotype has more than one count but fewer than ten. The CDR3 spells CASSPRTFLYYEQYF. In DNA, the CDR3 is TGTGCCAGCAGCCCTCGGACATTCCTTTACTACGAGCAGTACTTC. The rearrangement joins TRBV7-9 to TRBJ2-7; a possible D gene is TRBD1 (5 bases). Germline CDR1 and CDR2: SEHNR and FQNEAQ (reference sequence). CDR3 length equals 15 residues. V was shortened by 5 bases and J by 3 bases, with 17 bases between the two germline ends.

The chain couples TRBV23-1 to TRBJ1-5, with D maybe TRBD1 (6 bases). Being an ORF, TRBV23-1 has a function that is uncertain. V lost 4 bases to trimming and J lost 5 bases, with 12 bases between them. CDR3 length: 14 amino acids. The CDR3 here is CASSPWGGHQPQHF. The CDR3, as DNA: TGCGCCAGCAGTCCATGGGGGGGGCATCAGCCCCAGCATTTT.

For this clonotype: One junction end does not reproduce the germline sequence, and a read error may be involved. The chain uses TRBV6-5 and TRBJ2-2; 8 positions agree with TRBD2. The germline V gene has CDR1 MNHEY and CDR2 SVGAGI. CDR3 length equals 18 residues. The CDR3 region has the DNA TGTGCCATCAGTTACGATACTAGCGGCCCCAACGGGAACGGGGAGCTGTTTTTT. It translates to CAISYDTSGPNGNGELFF.

This clonotype has only a few counts. The chain joins TRBV5-1 to TRBJ1-6; unclear D gene. CDR1 is SGHRS and CDR2 is YFSETQ in the germline V gene. This CDR3 is built from 14 residues. V lost 0 bases and J lost 10, with 11 bases in between. As DNA, the CDR3 is TGCGCCAGCAGCTTGGAGCAGGCACGATCACCCCTCCACTTT. Protein sequence: CASSLEQARSPLHF. Based on the CDR3 plus reference TRBV5-1 and TRBJ1-6, the full variable domain is KAGVTQTPRYLIKTRGQQVTLSCSPISGHRSVSWYQQTPGQGLQFLFEYFSETQRNKGNFPGRFSGRQFSNSRSEMNVSTLELGDSALYLCASSLEQARSPLHFGNGTRLTVT.

This clonotype was counted at least ten times. CDR3 residues: CASSEPGLVGIRETQYF. The CDR3, as DNA: TGCGCCAGCAGTGAACCGGGACTAGTCGGGATTCGGGAGACCCAGTACTTC. V and J are TRBV10-1 and TRBJ2-5, with 8 nucleotides matching TRBD2. Germline trimming cut 3 bases from V and 5 bases from J; bases unmatched to any gene: 14. The germline V gene has CDR1 WNHNN and CDR2 SYGVQD (reference sequence). This CDR3 has 17 residues.

The CDR3 is CASRTGGAGNSPLHF. The CDR3 DNA is TGTGCCAGCCGAACAGGGGGCGCAGGGAATTCACCCCTCCACTTT. The chain joins TRBV12-3 or TRBV12-4 to TRBJ1-6, with 9 bases that match TRBD1. The CDR3 contains 15 residues. V trimming: 8 bases; J trimming: 7 bases; junction bases outside the gene matches: 9.

The chain uses TRBV29-1 and TRBJ2-7; either TRBD1 or TRBD2 may supply D (5 bases each). Germline V gene data show CDR1 as SQVTM and CDR2 as ANQGSEA. There are 13 residues in the CDR3. Trimming cost V 7 bases and J 1 base, with 14 bases left between them. The CDR3 sequence is CSAIATDSYEQYF. The CDR3 DNA reads TGCAGCGCCATAGCGACAGATTCCTACGAGCAGTACTTC.

This rearrangement joins TRBV20-1 to TRBJ2-4; D remains ambiguous. The germline V gene encodes CDR1 DFQATT and CDR2 SNEGSKA (reference sequence). The germline V and J ends were trimmed by 5 bases and 1 base, with 12 bases remaining between them. This CDR3 comprises 14 residues. The CDR3 DNA follows: TGCAGTGCTCAAAGCCTCCCGGCCAAAAACATTCAGTACTTC. As protein: CSAQSLPAKNIQYF.

In this sample, this clonotype turned up many times. The chain employs TRBV27 and TRBJ2-1; 7 positions match TRBD2. Unmatched junction bases numbered 9, after V lost 5 bases and J lost 5 bases. This CDR3 is built from 15 residues. Germline values: CDR1 MNHEY, CDR2 SMNVEV (reference sequence). Here the CDR3 DNA reads TGTGCCAGCAGTCTCTTGGCTAGCGGAAACAATGAGCAGTTCTTC. It yields the protein CASSLLASGNNEQFF.

This clonotype was counted a single time. The chain recombines TRBV20-1 with TRBJ2-1; TRBD2 matches at 9 bases. V was clipped by 3 bases and J by 4 bases; unmatched bases: 16. This CDR3 region has 18 residues. Germline loops: CDR1 DFQATT, CDR2 SNEGSKA (reference sequence). In DNA form, the CDR3 reads TGCAGTGCTAGGGCGCGAACGGGGCTAGCGGGGTCATACAATGAGCAGTTCTTC. Amino acids: CSARARTGLAGSYNEQFF.

In its sample, this clonotype was seen a few times. The CDR3 here is CASRTRDRYFMNTEAFF. DNA for the CDR3: TGTGCCAGCAGAACCCGGGACAGGTATTTCATGAACACTGAAGCTTTCTTT. The chain links TRBV6-1 to TRBJ1-1; 8 positions agree with TRBD1. Germline V CDR1 and CDR2: MNHNS, SASEGT. V was clipped by 6 bases and J by 0 bases; unmatched bases: 12. This CDR3 region has 17 residues.

The J gene is TRBJ1-2, the V gene TRBV12-3 or TRBV12-4; 11 nucleotides match TRBD1. CDR3 length: 16 residues. V lost 6 bases to trimming and J lost 1 base; unmatched junction nucleotides: 7. CDR3 nucleotide sequence: TGTGCCAGCAGGGTCACCGGGACAGGGGGTAACTATGGCTACACCTTC. This translates into CASRVTGTGGNYGYTF.

This clonotype has just a few counts. The chain carries TRBV11-2 and TRBJ2-3; TRBD2 might be the D (5 bases). The CDR3 runs 17 residues. Trimming pared 0 bases from V and 4 bases from J, leaving 17 bases between. Germline CDR1 SGHAT, CDR2 FQNNGV. The CDR3 DNA reads as TGTGCCAGCAGCTTAGAGGTTGGGCGGGCGGTGGCAGATACGCAGTATTTT. The encoded protein is CASSLEVGRAVADTQYF.

This sequence joins TRBV7-9 and TRBJ1-4, with D tentatively TRBD1 (5 bases). The CDR3 runs 14 residues. The germline V gene has CDR1 SEHNR and CDR2 FQNEAQ (reference sequence). V lost 5 bases to trimming and J lost 8 bases, with 15 bases between them. CDR3 loop: CASSAMGTPEKLFF. In nucleotides, the CDR3 is TGTGCCAGCAGCGCGATGGGGACCCCGGAAAAACTGTTTTTT.

Ten or more counts support this clonotype. The chain employs TRBV28 and TRBJ2-5, with TRBD2 matching 11 bases. This CDR3 region has 17 residues. Trimming cost V 7 bases and J 5 bases; bases outside gene matches: 15. Germline CDR1 is MDHEN and CDR2 is SYDVKM. The CDR3 here is CASTEGTSGRERETQYF. The DNA for the CDR3 is TGTGCCAGCACCGAAGGTACTAGCGGGAGAGAACGGGAGACCCAGTACTTC.

There are many counts of this clonotype. The rearrangement links TRBV24-1 to TRBJ2-4, with no clear D. Trimming took off 4 bases at V and 10 bases at J, with 10 bases between the two ends. Looked up from germline, CDR1 is KGHDR and CDR2 is SFDVKD. The CDR3 runs to 12 residues. The CDR3 DNA sequence: TGTGCCACCAGTGACAGTCGTAATATTCAGTACTTC. This encodes CATSDSRNIQYF.

The chain combines TRBV12-3 or TRBV12-4 with TRBJ2-7, with D unresolved. V lost 3 bases and J lost 5, with 14 bases in between. The CDR3 has 14 amino acids. The CDR3 here is CASSLFTRSHEQYF. CDR3 nucleotides: TGTGCCAGCAGTTTGTTTACAAGGAGCCACGAGCAGTACTTC.

This clonotype was found a few times. The chain combines TRBV20-1 with TRBJ2-7; D remains unclear. Trimming took off 0 bases at V and 1 base at J, with 13 bases between the two ends. CDR3 length equals 15 residues. Germline loops: CDR1 DFQATT, CDR2 SNEGSKA (reference sequence). The CDR3 bases are TGCAGTGCTAGAGATGGTCACGGCGGATCCTACGAGCAGTACTTC. This sequence encodes CSARDGHGGSYEQYF.

This clonotype showed up just a few times. The chain links TRBV20-1 to TRBJ2-1, with 8 bases identical to TRBD2. Per germline, CDR1 DFQATT and CDR2 SNEGSKA (reference sequence). This CDR3 is built from 15 residues. V shed 1 base and J 4 bases; nucleotides not matched to a gene: 6. DNA for the CDR3: TGCAGTGCTAGAGTCTTAGCGGGATCTTACAATGAGCAGTTCTTC. It translates to CSARVLAGSYNEQFF.

The chain joins TRBV5-1 to TRBJ1-1; a weak D match, TRBD1 (5 bases). This CDR3 is built from 15 residues. V was pared by 0 bases and J by 4 bases, with 13 bases between. From germline, CDR1 is SGHRS and CDR2 YFSETQ. In nucleotides, the CDR3 is TGCGCCAGCAGCTTGGCAGGGTTAGTAGGCACTGAAGCTTTCTTT. Its translation: CASSLAGLVGTEAFF.

The rearrangement joins TRBV10-3 to TRBJ1-1; D not resolved. The CDR3 totals 15 residues. CDR1 is ENHRY, CDR2 SYGVKD, per germline. V was cut by 6 bases and J by 2 bases, with 16 bases left in between. The CDR3 here is CAISSVEGFNTEAFF. In nucleotides, the CDR3 is TGTGCCATCAGCTCCGTGGAGGGATTTAACACTGAAGCTTTCTTT.

This clonotype was recorded a few times. V gene TRBV6-1 combines with J gene TRBJ2-3, with no clear D. The CDR3 length is 13 residues. CDR1 MNHNS and CDR2 SASEGT come from the germline V gene. Trimming took off 4 bases at V and 4 bases at J, with 9 bases between the two ends. CDR3 sequence (DNA): TGTGCCAGCAGTGTGGTAGACTCAGATACGCAGTATTTT. Translated, it gives CASSVVDSDTQYF.

The sample holds a few counts of this clonotype. The rearrangement links TRBV9 to TRBJ2-7; the D gene is possibly TRBD2 (5 bases). Trimming pared 5 bases from V and 2 bases from J, leaving 14 bases between. Germline V CDR1 and CDR2: SGDLS, YYNGEE. The CDR3 totals 14 residues. For the CDR3, the DNA is TGTGCCAGCAGTGGCCGGGATTCTACCTACGAGCAGTACTTC. Translation gives CASSGRDSTYEQYF. The whole variable domain, filled in from reference TRBV9 and TRBJ2-7, reads DSGVTQTPKHLITATGQRVTLRCSPRSGDLSVYWYQQSLDQGLQFLIQYYNGEERAKGNILERFSAQQFPDLHSELNLSSLELGDSALYFCASSGRDSTYEQYFGPGTRLTVT.

The chain joins TRBV10-2 to TRBJ1-5; 7 bases fit TRBD1. The CDR3 has 13 residues. CDR1 is WSHSY and CDR2 is SAAADI in the germline V gene. Trimming took 10 bases from V and 1 from J; bases not matched to a gene: 4. The CDR3: CAISGGSNQPQHF. The CDR3 DNA reads TGCGCCATATCAGGGGGAAGCAATCAGCCCCAGCATTTT.

Many counts were recorded for this clonotype. J is TRBJ2-5 and V is TRBV12-3 or TRBV12-4; perhaps TRBD2 as D (6 bases). The CDR3 extends over 11 amino acids. Trimming shortened V by 3 bases and J by 7 bases, and 6 bases separated the two germline ends. CDR3 in DNA: TGTGCCAGCAGTTTCGGGGGGACCCAGTACTTC. This encodes CASSFGGTQYF.

This clonotype was observed a few times. Germline and junction disagree at one end, which may indicate a read error. The V gene is TRBV10-3, the J gene TRBJ2-1; D ambiguous. Germline V gene data show CDR1 as ENHRY and CDR2 as SYGVKD. There are 8 residues in the CDR3. The CDR3 here is CAIRAGYF. CDR3 in DNA: TGTGCCATCAGGGCCGGTTACTTC.